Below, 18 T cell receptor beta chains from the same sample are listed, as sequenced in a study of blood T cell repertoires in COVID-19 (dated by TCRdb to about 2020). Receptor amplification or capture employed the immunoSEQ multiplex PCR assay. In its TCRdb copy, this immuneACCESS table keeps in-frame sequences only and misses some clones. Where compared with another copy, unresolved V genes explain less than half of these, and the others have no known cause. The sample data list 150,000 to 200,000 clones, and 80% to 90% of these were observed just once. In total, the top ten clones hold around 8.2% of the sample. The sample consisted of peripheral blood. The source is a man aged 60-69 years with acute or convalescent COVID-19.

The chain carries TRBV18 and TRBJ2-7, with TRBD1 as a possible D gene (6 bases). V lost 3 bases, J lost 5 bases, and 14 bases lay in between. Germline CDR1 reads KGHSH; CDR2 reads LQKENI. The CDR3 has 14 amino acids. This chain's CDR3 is CASSPLGAMNEQYF. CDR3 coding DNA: TGTGCCAGCTCACCGTTGGGGGCCATGAACGAGCAGTACTTC.

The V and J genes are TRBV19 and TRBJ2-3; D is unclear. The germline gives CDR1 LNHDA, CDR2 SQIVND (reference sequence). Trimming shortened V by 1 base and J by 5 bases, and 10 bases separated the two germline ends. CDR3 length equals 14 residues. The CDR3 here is CASSIGARGDTQYF. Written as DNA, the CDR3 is TGTGCCAGTAGTATAGGCGCCCGAGGAGATACGCAGTATTTT. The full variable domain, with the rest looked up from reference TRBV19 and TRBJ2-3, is DGGITQSPKYLFRKEGQNVTLSCEQNLNHDAMYWYRQDPGQGLRLIYYSQIVNDFQKGDIAEGYSVSREKKESFPLTVTSAQKNPTAFYLCASSIGARGDTQYFGPGTRLTVL.

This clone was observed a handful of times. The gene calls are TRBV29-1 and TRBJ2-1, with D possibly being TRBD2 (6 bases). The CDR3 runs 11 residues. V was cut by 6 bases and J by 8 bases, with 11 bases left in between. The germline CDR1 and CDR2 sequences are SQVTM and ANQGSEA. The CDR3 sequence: CSVDRGDEQFF. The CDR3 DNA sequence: TGCAGCGTGGACCGCGGGGATGAGCAGTTCTTC.

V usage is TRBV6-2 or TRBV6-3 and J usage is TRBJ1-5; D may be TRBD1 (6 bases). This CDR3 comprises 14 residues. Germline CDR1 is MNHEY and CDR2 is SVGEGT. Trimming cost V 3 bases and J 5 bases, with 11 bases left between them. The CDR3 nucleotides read TGTGCCAGCAGTTATTTAAAGGGGGATCAGCCCCAGCATTTT. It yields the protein CASSYLKGDQPQHF.

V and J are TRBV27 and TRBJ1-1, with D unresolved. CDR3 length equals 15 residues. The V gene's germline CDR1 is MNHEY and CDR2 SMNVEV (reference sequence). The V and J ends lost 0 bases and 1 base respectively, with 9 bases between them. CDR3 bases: TGTGCCAGCAGTTTATCTCACATTCCGAACACTGAAGCTTTCTTT. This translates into CASSLSHIPNTEAFF.

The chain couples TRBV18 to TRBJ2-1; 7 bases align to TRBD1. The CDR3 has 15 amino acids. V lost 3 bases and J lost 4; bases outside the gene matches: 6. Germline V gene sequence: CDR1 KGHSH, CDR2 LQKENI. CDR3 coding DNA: TGTGCCAGCTCACCTGGACAGGCATCGTACAATGAGCAGTTCTTC. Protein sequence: CASSPGQASYNEQFF.

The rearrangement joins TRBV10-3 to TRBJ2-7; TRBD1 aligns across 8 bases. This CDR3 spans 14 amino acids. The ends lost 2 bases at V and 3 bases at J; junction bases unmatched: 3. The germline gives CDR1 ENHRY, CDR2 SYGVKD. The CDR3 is CAISEPDRGYEQYF. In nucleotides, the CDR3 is TGTGCCATCAGTGAGCCTGACAGGGGCTACGAGCAGTACTTC.

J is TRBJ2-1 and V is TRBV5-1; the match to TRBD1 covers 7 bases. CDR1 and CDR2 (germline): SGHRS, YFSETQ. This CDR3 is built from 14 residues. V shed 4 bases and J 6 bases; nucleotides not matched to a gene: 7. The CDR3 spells CASSRDSPPNEQFF. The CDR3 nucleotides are TGCGCCAGCAGCCGGGACAGTCCCCCCAATGAGCAGTTCTTC.

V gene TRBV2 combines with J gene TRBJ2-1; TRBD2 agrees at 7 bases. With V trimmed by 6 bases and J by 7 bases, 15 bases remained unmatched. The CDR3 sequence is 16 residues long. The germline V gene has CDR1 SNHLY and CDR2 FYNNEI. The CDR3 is CASSSSSSLGGNEQFF. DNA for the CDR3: TGTGCCAGCAGCTCCAGTTCCTCACTGGGGGGGAATGAGCAGTTCTTC.

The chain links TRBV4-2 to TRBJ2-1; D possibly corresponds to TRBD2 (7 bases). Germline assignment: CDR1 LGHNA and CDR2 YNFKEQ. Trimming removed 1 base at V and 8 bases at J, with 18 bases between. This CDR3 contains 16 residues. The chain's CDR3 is CASSQGFAGARYEQFF. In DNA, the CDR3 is TGTGCCAGCAGCCAAGGTTTTGCGGGGGCTAGGTATGAGCAGTTCTTC.

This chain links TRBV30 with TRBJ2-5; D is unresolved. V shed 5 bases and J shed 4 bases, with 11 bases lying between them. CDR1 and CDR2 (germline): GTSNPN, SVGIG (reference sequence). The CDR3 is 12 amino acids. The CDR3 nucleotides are TGTGCCTGGTCCTCGGTCGGAGAGACCCAGTACTTC. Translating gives CAWSSVGETQYF.

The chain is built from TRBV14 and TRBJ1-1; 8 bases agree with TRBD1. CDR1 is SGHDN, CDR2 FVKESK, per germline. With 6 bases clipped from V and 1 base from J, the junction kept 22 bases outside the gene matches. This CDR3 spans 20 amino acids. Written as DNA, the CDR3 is TGTGCCAGCAGGCGCCCGGACAGGGAATTACTAGGTGTGGGGAACACTGAAGCTTTCTTT. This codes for CASRRPDRELLGVGNTEAFF.

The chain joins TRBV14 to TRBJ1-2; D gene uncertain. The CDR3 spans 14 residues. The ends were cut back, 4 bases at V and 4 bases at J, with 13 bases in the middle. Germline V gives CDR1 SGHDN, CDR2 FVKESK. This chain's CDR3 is CASSRRAGSYGYTF. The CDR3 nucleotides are TGTGCCAGCAGCCGCCGTGCCGGGAGCTATGGCTACACCTTC.

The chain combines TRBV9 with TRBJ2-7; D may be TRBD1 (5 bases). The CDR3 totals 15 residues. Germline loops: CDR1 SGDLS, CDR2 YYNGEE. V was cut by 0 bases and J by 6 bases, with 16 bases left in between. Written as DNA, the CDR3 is TGTGCCAGCAGCGTAGACCCCTCAGGGCCCCTCGAGCAGTACTTC. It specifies CASSVDPSGPLEQYF.

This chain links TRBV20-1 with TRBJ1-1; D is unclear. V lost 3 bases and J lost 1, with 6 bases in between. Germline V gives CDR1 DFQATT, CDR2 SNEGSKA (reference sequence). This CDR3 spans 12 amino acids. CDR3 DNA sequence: TGCAGTGCTAGTAATAGGAACACTGAAGCTTTCTTT. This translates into CSASNRNTEAFF.

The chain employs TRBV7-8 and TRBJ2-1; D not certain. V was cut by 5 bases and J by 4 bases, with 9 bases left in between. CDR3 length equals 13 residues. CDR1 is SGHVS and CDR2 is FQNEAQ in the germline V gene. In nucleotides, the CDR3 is TGTGCCAGCAGCGGTTCGGAGTACAATGAGCAGTTCTTC. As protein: CASSGSEYNEQFF. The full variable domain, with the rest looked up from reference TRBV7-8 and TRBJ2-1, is GAGVSQSPRYKVAKRGQDVALRCDPISGHVSLFWYQQALGQGPEFLTYFQNEAQLDKSGLPSDRFFAERPEGSVSTLKIQRTQQEDSAVYLCASSGSEYNEQFFGPGTRLTVL.

CDR3 protein: CASSPGAGGNYGYTF. The CDR3 DNA is TGTGCCAGCTCACCGGGGGCAGGGGGCAACTATGGCTACACCTTC. The chain employs TRBV18 and TRBJ1-2; 8 bases match TRBD1. The CDR3 is made up of 15 amino acids. The V segment lost 3 bases and the J segment 2 bases; nucleotides outside the gene matches: 5. Per germline, CDR1 KGHSH and CDR2 LQKENI.

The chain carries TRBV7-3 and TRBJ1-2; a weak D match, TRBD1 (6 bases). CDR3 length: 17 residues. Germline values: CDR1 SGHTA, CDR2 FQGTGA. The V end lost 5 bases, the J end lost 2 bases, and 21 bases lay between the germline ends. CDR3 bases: TGTGCCAGCAGCCCGGGAGGGGACACTATTCTGAACTATGGCTACACCTTC. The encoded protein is CASSPGGDTILNYGYTF.